Listed below are T cell receptor beta chains from one sample, sequenced in a study of cytomegalovirus exposure and HLA in healthy donors. Assay used: immunoSEQ multiplex PCR; TCRdb lists only in-frame clones, some missing. The sample has approximately 120,000 clones; the top ten hold approximately 1%. The sequenced sample was PBMCs. These receptor sequences come from a man aged 18 to 29 in good health and CMV-seronegative. Both conserved end residues are part of each CDR3. A D gene is named only where the DNA matches it firmly.

j_call d_call v_call cdr3_nt cdr3_aa
TRBJ2-7 - TRBV6-1 TGTGCCAGCATCCCCTCTCGAGGGTCCCCCCACGAGCAGTACTTC CASIPSRGSPHEQYF
TRBJ2-1 - TRBV7-7 TGTGCCAGCCTTCGGTCTAAGAAGTTCTTC CASLRSKKFF
TRBJ2-7 - TRBV7-2 TGTGCCAGCAGCCGGATTAGCACAAACTCCTACGAGCAGTACTTC CASSRISTNSYEQYF
TRBJ2-1 - TRBV7-9 TGTGCCAGCAGCACCCCAAGGGGTTCCTACAATGAGCAGTTCTTC CASSTPRGSYNEQFF
TRBJ2-7 - TRBV7-9 TGTGCCAGCAGCCAGCCAGGACTCCGCTACGAGCAGTACTTC CASSQPGLRYEQYF
TRBJ1-1 - TRBV7-2 TGTGCCAGCAGCTTAGGGCCGCTTTTGGCTAACACTGAAGCTTTCTTT CASSLGPLLANTEAFF
TRBJ2-2 TRBD1 TRBV5-1 TGCGCCAGCAGCTTGGCCACAGGGGGGACCACCGGGGAGCTGTTTTTT CASSLATGGTTGELFF
TRBJ2-3 TRBD1 TRBV28 TGTGCCAGCAGTTCGGACAGGGGGCTCACAGATACGCAGTATTTT CASSSDRGLTDTQYF
TRBJ2-1 TRBD2 TRBV18 TGTGCCAGCTCACCCTCGTTAAGTTCGAGGGAGGGGCAGTTCTTC CASSPSLSSREGQFF
TRBJ1-1 - TRBV19 TGTGCCAGTAGTATCAGGCAGGGCCCTATCACTGAAGCTTTCTTT CASSIRQGPITEAFF
TRBJ2-5 TRBD2 TRBV11-3 TGTGCCAGCAGCCCGGGGACTAGTAGGGAGACCCAGTACTTC CASSPGTSRETQYF
TRBJ1-2 - TRBV4-1 TGCGCCAGCAGCCAAGTTGCAGGCAGAGAAAGGGGCTACACCTTC CASSQVAGRERGYTF
TRBJ2-1 - TRBV6-1 TGTGCCAGCAGTGAAGCGGGGGCCGACAATGAGCAGTTCTTC CASSEAGADNEQFF
TRBJ2-7 TRBD1 TRBV7-2 TGTGCCAGCAGCTTAGCCACCTCAGGGGGCATCTACTTC CASSLATSGGIYF
TRBJ2-3 TRBD2 TRBV19 TGTGCCAGTAGTATTAGTGGGACTAGCGGGGGATACACAGATACGCAGTATTTT CASSISGTSGGYTDTQYF
TRBJ2-5 - TRBV5-1 TGCGCCAGCAGCTTGCTTGCGACAGGTCAAGAGACCCAGTACTTC CASSLLATGQETQYF
TRBJ2-1 TRBD2 TRBV9 TGTGCCAGCAGCGGCGGGAGACACAATGAGCAGTTCTTC CASSGGRHNEQFF
TRBJ1-1 TRBD1 TRBV10-3 TGTGCCTTAAAAGACAGGGCGAACACTGAAGCTTTCTTT CALKDRANTEAFF
TRBJ1-1 - TRBV13 TGTGCCAGCAGCTCTGCAGCGGATCCGAACACTGAAGCTTTCTTT CASSSAADPNTEAFF
TRBJ2-1 TRBD2 TRBV4-1 TGCGCCAGCAAGTATCGAGCGGGGGGGCGGGGTGAGCAGTTCTTC CASKYRAGGRGEQFF
TRBJ2-3 TRBD2 TRBV30 TGTGCCTGGAGTGTACAGGCTAGCGGTAGCACAGATACGCAGTATTTT CAWSVQASGSTDTQYF
TRBJ2-1 - TRBV7-9 TGTGCCAGCAGCTTAAATGAGGGTGAGCAGTTCTTC CASSLNEGEQFF
TRBJ1-3 - TRBV29-1 TGCAGCGTTTTACAGGGTTCTTCTGGAAACACCATATATTTT CSVLQGSSGNTIYF
TRBJ1-5 TRBD1 TRBV5-1 TGCGCCAGCAGCTTACAGGGACAGTCCAATCAGCCCCAGCATTTT CASSLQGQSNQPQHF
TRBJ2-4 TRBD2 TRBV2 TGTGCCAGCACCTTCGTAGGGACCCTGGGGGGGTTCAACATTCAGTACTTC CASTFVGTLGGFNIQYF
TRBJ2-7 TRBD1 TRBV5-1 TGCGCCAGCAGAAACCCCAGGGGGAGCGCCTACGAGCAGTACTTC CASRNPRGSAYEQYF
TRBJ1-2 TRBD1 TRBV4-1 TGCGCCAGCAGCCAAGAGGGACAGCCTTTGTACACCTTC CASSQEGQPLYTF
TRBJ2-7 - TRBV28 TGTGCCAGCAGTTTATATACAGGGTTGTACGAGCAGTACTTC CASSLYTGLYEQYF
TRBJ2-7 TRBD2 TRBV6-6 TGTGCCAGCAGTTACGATGAACTAGCGGGAGGCCACGAGCAGTACTTC CASSYDELAGGHEQYF
TRBJ1-2 - TRBV11-2 TGTGCCAGCAGCCCCAGACAGATTCAGCCGAACTATGGCTACACCTTC CASSPRQIQPNYGYTF
TRBJ2-7 TRBD1 TRBV5-1 TGCGCCAGCCGCTCACAGGGGGCGAGCTCCTACGAGCAGTACTTC CASRSQGASSYEQYF
TRBJ2-1 - TRBV6-1 TGTGCCAGCAGTGAAGGCCGGGGTCGGGAGCAGTTCTTC CASSEGRGREQFF
TRBJ1-2 - TRBV7-2 TGTGCCAGCAGCTTAGCCGGACAGAACGATGGCTACACCTTC CASSLAGQNDGYTF
TRBJ2-4 TRBD1 TRBV18 TGTGCCAGCTCCCGGACAGGGCGGGACATTCAGTACTTC CASSRTGRDIQYF
TRBJ2-7 - TRBV5-6 TGTGCCAGCAGCCCCCTTGGGGCGGGAACCAAGATTTACGAGCAGTACTTC CASSPLGAGTKIYEQYF
TRBJ2-7 TRBD2 TRBV5-1 TGCGCCAGCAGTTCCCAACTAGCGGGAGACCACGAGCAGTACTTC CASSSQLAGDHEQYF
TRBJ2-6 - TRBV7-9 TGTGCCAGCAGCCTATTGACGGGAAATAGGGCCAACGTCCTGACTTTC CASSLLTGNRANVLTF
TRBJ2-7 TRBD1 TRBV18 TGTGCCAGCTCACAGGGACAGGGGATCGGCGAGCAGTACTTC CASSQGQGIGEQYF
TRBJ1-2 TRBD1 TRBV25-1 TGTGCCAGCAGTGAACAGGGGGCGCGGGGCTACACCTTC CASSEQGARGYTF
TRBJ1-4 - TRBV9 TGTGCCAGCAGCCCGCAGTCGAACAGGGTGGGGCTGTTTTTT CASSPQSNRVGLFF
TRBJ1-5 - TRBV5-8 TGTGCCAGCAGCTTGGATGGGGGGACGAATCAGCCCCAGCATTTT CASSLDGGTNQPQHF
TRBJ1-4 TRBD1 TRBV7-2 TGTGCCAGCAGCCTAAGGGGGCAGACTAATGAAAAACTGTTTTTT CASSLRGQTNEKLFF
TRBJ2-2 - TRBV11-2 TGTGCCAGCAGCTTGCTAGCCCCCGGGGAGCTGTTTTTT CASSLLAPGELFF
TRBJ2-2 - TRBV18 TGTGCCAGCTCACCCGCCCTGAGGAGGAACCATCCCGGGGAGCTGTTTTTT CASSPALRRNHPGELFF
TRBJ2-3 TRBD1 TRBV7-9 TGTGCCAGCAGCCCTCCGGACAGGGCGTCGAGGGATACGCAGTATTTT CASSPPDRASRDTQYF
TRBJ2-6 - TRBV18 TGTGCCAGCTCAACCCTAACAGGGTCGGGGGCCAACGTCCTGACTTTC CASSTLTGSGANVLTF
TRBJ1-1 - TRBV19 TGTGCCAGTAGTACAGGTTGGACTGAAGCTTTCTTT CASSTGWTEAFF
TRBJ2-7 TRBD1 TRBV10-2 TGCGCCAGCGGAATTCGGACAGGGGGCTACGAGCAGTACTTC CASGIRTGGYEQYF
TRBJ1-6 - TRBV6-1 TGTGCCAGCAGTGATCTTGGAGGATCACCCCTCCACTTT CASSDLGGSPLHF
TRBJ1-1 - TRBV29-1 TGCAGCGTGCACAAGGCTGGGCTCACTGAAGCTTTCTTT CSVHKAGLTEAFF
TRBJ1-4 - TRBV5-6 TGTGCCAGCAGCATCGCGGGGGCAACTAATGAAAAACTGTTTTTT CASSIAGATNEKLFF
TRBJ1-1 TRBD1 TRBV5-1 TGCGCCAGCAGAGCCGGGACAGGGGGTGAAGCTTTCTTT CASRAGTGGEAFF
TRBJ1-5 TRBD1 TRBV10-3 TGTGCCATCAGTGAGGACAGGGTGCAGCCCCAGCATTTT CAISEDRVQPQHF
TRBJ2-1 - TRBV15 TGTGCCACCAGCAGGGTTCTGCCGAGCTCCTACAATGAGCAGTTCTTC CATSRVLPSSYNEQFF
TRBJ1-1 TRBD1 TRBV4-1 TGCGCCAGCAGCCAATTCTACGGGACAGGGGACACTGAAGCTTTCTTT CASSQFYGTGDTEAFF
TRBJ2-7 - TRBV20-1 TGCAGTGCTAGAGCGTACGAGCAGTACTTC CSARAYEQYF
TRBJ1-5 - TRBV27 TGTGCCAGCAGTTTTACAGGGAGCAATCAGCCCCAGCATTTT CASSFTGSNQPQHF
TRBJ1-2 TRBD1 TRBV7-9 TGTGCCAGCAGCCGGAGAGACAGGGATGCCTATGGCTACACCTTC CASSRRDRDAYGYTF
TRBJ1-2 - TRBV30 TGTGCCTGGAGTGTTGACCGCGGTAACTATGGCTACACCTTC CAWSVDRGNYGYTF